Detailed here is one T cell receptor (beta chain). Only in-frame clones appear in the TCRdb table, and some are missing; sequencing was by immunoSEQ multiplex PCR. The table records roughly 680,000 clones, roughly 72% of them present only once. CDR3 length: 15 amino acids. The V and J ends lost 7 bases and 0 bases, in that order; junction bases with no gene match: 4. The germline V gene encodes CDR1 SGHAT and CDR2 FQNNGV. These data belong to a study of shared clonotypes between healthy human individuals. The V and J genes are TRBV11-2 and TRBJ2-2, with TRBD2 matching 8 bases. Sequenced sample: memory CD4+ T cells sorted from blood. Subset here: CD45RA-negative fraction. The receptor was isolated from a woman aged 30 to 39 in good health. In nucleotides, the CDR3 is TGTGCCAGCACCCTACTAGCGGCGAACACCGGGGAGCTGTTTTTT. Its protein product is CASTLLAANTGELFF. Using reference TRBV11-2 and TRBJ2-2 for the parts outside the CDR3, the full variable domain is EAGVAQSPRYKIIEKRQSVAFWCNPISGHATLYWYQQILGQGPKLLIQFQNNGVVDDSQLPKDRFSAERLKGVDSTLKIQPAKLEDSAVYLCASTLLAANTGELFFGEGSRLTVL.